This TCR beta chain comes out of a study of OX40 agonist ivuxolimab in advanced cancers. Study-wide results and limits: The average count of expanded clones was higher among CD8+ T cells than among CD4+.

Note on this clone: Its antigen is unknown.

TCRdb's copy holds only in-frame clones and misses some; the assay was immunoSEQ multiplex PCR. The repertoire holds tens of thousands of clones, with 80% to 90% as singletons. The clonotype originates from an adult with an advanced solid tumor such as melanoma, head and neck, liver or kidney cancer. The sample in question was CD4+ or CD8+ T cells sorted from blood, obtained in a trial of the OX40 agonist ivuxolimab.

The CDR3 sequence: CASSLLSGASGLGGNIQYF. The CDR3 coding sequence is TGTGCCAGCAGCTTACTTTCTGGAGCTAGCGGTCTAGGCGGAAACATTCAGTACTTC. The rearrangement joins TRBV13 to TRBJ2-4, with 7 bases identical to TRBD2. This CDR3 has 19 residues. V lost 2 bases to trimming and J lost 6 bases; unmatched junction nucleotides: 19. CDR1 and CDR2 from the germline V gene are PRHDT and FYEKMQ (reference sequence).